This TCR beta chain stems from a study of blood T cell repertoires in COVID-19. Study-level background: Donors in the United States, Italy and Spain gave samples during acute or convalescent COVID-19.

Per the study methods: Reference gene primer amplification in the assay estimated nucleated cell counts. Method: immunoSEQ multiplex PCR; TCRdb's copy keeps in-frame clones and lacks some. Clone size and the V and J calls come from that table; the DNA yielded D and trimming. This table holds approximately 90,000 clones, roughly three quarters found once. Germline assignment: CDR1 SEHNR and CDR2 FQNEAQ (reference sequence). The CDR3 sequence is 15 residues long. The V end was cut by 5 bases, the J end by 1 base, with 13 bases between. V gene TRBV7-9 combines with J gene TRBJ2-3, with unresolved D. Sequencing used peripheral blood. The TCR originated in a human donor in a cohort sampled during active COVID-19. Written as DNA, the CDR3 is TGTGCCAGCAGCGCCCTAGGCGCGGGCACAGATACGCAGTATTTT. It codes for CASSALGAGTDTQYF.